The present TCR beta chain was sequenced within a study of cytomegalovirus exposure and HLA in healthy donors. Study-wide points: Association with HLA alleles at 0.05 false discovery rate was found for 15,000 to 20,000 TCR beta sequences in a later analysis. More clonal expansion characterized HLA-associated TCR beta chains than equally common others in a later analysis. Excluded: some indistinguishable V segments such as TRBV6-2 and TRBV6-3.

Comment on this clone: The antigen is unknown.

A multiplex PCR was run with 60 Vbeta primers and 13 Jbeta primers. The protocol was immunoSEQ multiplex PCR, while the TCRdb copy is restricted to in-frame clones and leaves out a portion. Of some 150,000 clones in the sample, 87% were seen once. The V gene's germline CDR1 is SNHLY and CDR2 FYNNEI. The germline V and J ends were trimmed by 6 bases and 0 bases, with 6 bases remaining between them. The CDR3 runs to 14 residues. The TCR originated in a woman aged 30 to 39 in good health and CMV-seronegative. The chain employs TRBV2 and TRBJ2-6, with no clear D. Specimen: PBMCs. The CDR3 DNA follows: TGTGCCAGCAGACAAAGCTCTGGGGCCAACGTCCTGACTTTC. Translated: CASRQSSGANVLTF.